These T cell receptor beta chains were read from a single sample in a study of blood T cell repertoires in COVID-19. Assay: immunoSEQ multiplex PCR; the TCRdb copy retains only in-frame clones and omits some. The table lists almost 250,000 clones, 80% to 90% of them singletons. The sequenced sample consisted of PBMCs or T cells enriched from blood (not recorded which). These receptors all come from a woman in her twenties or thirties who had recovered from COVID-19. CDR3s include the opening cysteine and the closing phenylalanine or tryptophan. The D gene is left open where the match is weak. Where a row states a size, it is once, few, many or the class of an expanded clone; other rows omit it.

DNA	CDR3	D	size	V	J
TGTGCCAGCAGCCCTCCCCAGATGGGCGGGAATGAAAAACTGTTTTTT	CASSPPQMGGNEKLFF	-	-	TRBV7-9	TRBJ1-4
TGTGCCAGCAGCCATCGGGACAGGAATTATGGCTACACCTTC	CASSHRDRNYGYTF	TRBD1	-	TRBV27	TRBJ1-2
TGTGCCAGTAGTGGGTGGACTAGCGACTACAATGAGCAGTTCTTC	CASSGWTSDYNEQFF	TRBD2	once	TRBV19	TRBJ2-1
TGTGCCTGGAGCGCTAGGACAGGGTTCAATGAGCAGTTCTTC	CAWSARTGFNEQFF	TRBD1	-	TRBV30	TRBJ2-1
TGCGCCAGCAGCCAAGGAGGTGGCAGGGGGGTCTATGGCTACACCTTC	CASSQGGGRGVYGYTF	TRBD1	many	TRBV4-1	TRBJ1-2
TGTGCCAGCAGCTTACCGGAAGGGAGGTTCTACGAGCAGTACTTC	CASSLPEGRFYEQYF	-	-	TRBV7-2	TRBJ2-7
TGTGCCAGCAGCATTAGCGTTGCCTACAATGAGCAGTTCTTC	CASSISVAYNEQFF	-	-	TRBV7-9	TRBJ2-1
TGTGCCAGCAGGAGGACAGCGAACACTGAAGCTTTCTTT	CASRRTANTEAFF	-	-	TRBV5-8	TRBJ1-1
TGTGCCAGCAGTCCCGGGACTAACAATGAGCAGTTCTTC	CASSPGTNNEQFF	TRBD2	-	TRBV6-5	TRBJ2-1
TGTGCCAGCAGCCAAGATCATCAGGCGGGAGGGCTTCGGGAGCAGTTCTTC	CASSQDHQAGGLREQFF	TRBD2	-	TRBV4-2	TRBJ2-1
TGTGCCAGCCTTCCCCTTGGGACAGATCTCTACGAGCAGTACTTC	CASLPLGTDLYEQYF	TRBD1	-	TRBV7-8	TRBJ2-7
TGTGCCAGCAGCGTGCCCGGTGGCTATGGCTACACCTTC	CASSVPGGYGYTF	-	-	TRBV5-6	TRBJ1-2
TGTGCCAGTAGTCCCGTGCGGACAGGGGTGGAGACCCAGTACTTC	CASSPVRTGVETQYF	TRBD1	-	TRBV19	TRBJ2-5
TGCGCCAGCAGCCAAGAAGGATCGAGCGGGAGAGCGGATACGCAGTATTTT	CASSQEGSSGRADTQYF	TRBD2	-	TRBV4-1	TRBJ2-3
TGTGCCTGGAGTGTACGGGAGAGGGACACTGAAGCTTTCTTT	CAWSVRERDTEAFF	-	-	TRBV30	TRBJ1-1
TGTGCCAGCAGCCGAGGACTAGCGGGAGATTCCCAGTACTTC	CASSRGLAGDSQYF	TRBD2	-	TRBV7-9	TRBJ2-5
TGTGCCACAGCTCTACAGGGGGCCGGTGAGCAGTTCTTC	CATALQGAGEQFF	TRBD1	-	TRBV15	TRBJ2-1
TGTGCCAGCAGCTTCGGGGGGGCCACTGAAGCTTTCTTT	CASSFGGATEAFF	-	-	TRBV11-3	TRBJ1-1
TGTGCCAGCAGCGGGAGAGGCGAGCAGTACTTC	CASSGRGEQYF	-	-	TRBV7-9	TRBJ2-7
TGTGCCAGCAGCTTTGGAGGTGTTGTCTCTGGAAACACCATATATTTT	CASSFGGVVSGNTIYF	-	few	TRBV7-2	TRBJ1-3
TGTGCCACCAGTGAGGGGACTAGTATATTCTCAGATACGCAGTATTTT	CATSEGTSIFSDTQYF	TRBD2	-	TRBV24-1	TRBJ2-3
TGTGCCAGCAGCCGGGACAGCTTTAATTCACCCCTCCACTTT	CASSRDSFNSPLHF	TRBD1	-	TRBV3-1/TRBV3-2	TRBJ1-6
TGTGCCAGCAGACAGGGGGCAAATATCAATCAGCCCCAGCATTTT	CASRQGANINQPQHF	TRBD1	once	TRBV27	TRBJ1-5
TGTGCCAGTAGTATAATGGGGCTACAGGGTTCGAGTGAGCAGTTCTTC	CASSIMGLQGSSEQFF	-	-	TRBV19	TRBJ2-1
TGTGCCAGCAGCCAAGGACAGGGGGAAGCTTTCTTT	CASSQGQGEAFF	TRBD1	-	TRBV7-9	TRBJ1-1
TGTGCCAGCAGCTTCGGGACAGGCCAAAATTCACCCCTCCACTTT	CASSFGTGQNSPLHF	TRBD1	-	TRBV5-4	TRBJ1-6
TGTGCCAGCAGTCCAGGGACTAGCGGGAGCAATGAGCAGTTCTTC	CASSPGTSGSNEQFF	TRBD2	-	TRBV27	TRBJ2-1
TGTGCCAGCAGCCCGAGACTAGCGGGATCGTCCTACAATGAGCAGTTCTTC	CASSPRLAGSSYNEQFF	TRBD2	-	TRBV27	TRBJ2-1
TGCAGCGTCAGTACAGGTCTTGAGCCCCTCCACTTT	CSVSTGLEPLHF	-	-	TRBV29-1	TRBJ1-6
TGTGCCAGCAGTCCAGCCCGGGCAGATACGCAGTATTTT	CASSPARADTQYF	-	-	TRBV12-3/TRBV12-4	TRBJ2-3
TGTGCCAGCTCACCAATACTAGCGGGAGGAGTTGGGAATGAGCAGTTCTTC	CASSPILAGGVGNEQFF	TRBD2	-	TRBV18	TRBJ2-1
TGTGCCAGCAGTCATAGCGGTAATCAAGAGACCCAGTACTTC	CASSHSGNQETQYF	-	once	TRBV27	TRBJ2-5
TGTGCCAGCAGCCAATCCACAGGGGAAGCTTTCTTT	CASSQSTGEAFF	-	-	TRBV4-2	TRBJ1-1
TGTGCCAGCAGCTTTTTCGGGGGCACTGAAGCTTTCTTT	CASSFFGGTEAFF	-	-	TRBV7-8	TRBJ1-1
TGTGCCAGCAGTTGGCAGGGGGCATACGATACGCAGTATTTT	CASSWQGAYDTQYF	TRBD1	-	TRBV28	TRBJ2-3
TGTGCCAGCAGTCCGCAGGTTGACAGACACACCGGGGAGCTGTTTTTT	CASSPQVDRHTGELFF	-	-	TRBV27	TRBJ2-2
TGTGCCAGCAGTGTATATTTTGGGGGGAGGAACACTGAAGCTTTCTTT	CASSVYFGGRNTEAFF	-	-	TRBV27	TRBJ1-1
TGTGCCAGCAGCTTAATGACAGGATACTCTGGAAACACCATATATTTT	CASSLMTGYSGNTIYF	-	-	TRBV7-2	TRBJ1-3